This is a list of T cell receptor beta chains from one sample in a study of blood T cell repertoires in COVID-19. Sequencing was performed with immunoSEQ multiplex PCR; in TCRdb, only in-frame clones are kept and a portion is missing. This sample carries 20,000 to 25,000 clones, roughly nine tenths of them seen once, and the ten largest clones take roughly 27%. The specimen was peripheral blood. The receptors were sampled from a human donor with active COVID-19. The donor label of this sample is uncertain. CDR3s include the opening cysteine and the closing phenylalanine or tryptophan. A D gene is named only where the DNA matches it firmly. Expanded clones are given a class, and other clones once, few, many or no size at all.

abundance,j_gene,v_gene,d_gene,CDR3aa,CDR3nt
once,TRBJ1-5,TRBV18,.,CASSPGGSNQPQHF,TGTGCCAGCTCACCGGGGGGTAGCAATCAGCCCCAGCATTTT
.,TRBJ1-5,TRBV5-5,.,CASSPSRQLNQPQHF,TGTGCCAGCAGCCCTAGCCGGCAGTTGAATCAGCCCCAGCATTTT
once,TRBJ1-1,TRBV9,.,CASSKGHMNTEAFF,TGTGCCAGCAGCAAGGGACACATGAACACTGAAGCTTTCTTT
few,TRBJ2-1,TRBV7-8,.,CASSLSGGMQGPYNEQFF,TGTGCCAGCAGCTTATCTGGGGGCATGCAGGGCCCCTACAATGAGCAGTTCTTC
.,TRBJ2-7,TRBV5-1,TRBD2,CASSLGLAVSYEQYF,TGCGCCAGCAGCTTGGGACTAGCGGTCTCCTACGAGCAGTACTTC
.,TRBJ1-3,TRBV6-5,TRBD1,CASSLRDSSGNTIYF,TGTGCCAGCAGCCTCCGGGACAGCTCTGGAAACACCATATATTTT
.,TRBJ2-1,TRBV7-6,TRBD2,CASSTGLAGYNEQFF,TGTGCCAGCAGCACGGGACTAGCGGGGTACAATGAGCAGTTCTTC
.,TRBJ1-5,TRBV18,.,CASSLSDSSNQPQHF,TGTGCCAGCTCACTATCGGACAGTTCCAATCAGCCCCAGCATTTT
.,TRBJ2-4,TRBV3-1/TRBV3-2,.,CASSPYVGGRGNIQYF,TGTGCCAGCAGCCCTTATGTCGGAGGGCGGGGAAACATTCAGTACTTC
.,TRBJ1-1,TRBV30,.,CARGLQLNGGAFF,TGTGCCAGGGGTCTACAGCTAAACGGGGGAGCTTTCTTT
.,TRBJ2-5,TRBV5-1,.,CASSLAIREYQETQYF,TGCGCCAGCAGCTTGGCTATCCGGGAATACCAAGAGACCCAGTACTTC
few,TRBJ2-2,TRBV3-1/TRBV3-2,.,CASSQGPLIANTGELFF,TGTGCCAGCAGCCAAGGCCCTTTGATAGCGAACACCGGGGAGCTGTTTTTT
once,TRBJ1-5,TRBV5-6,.,CASSSPYRVADQPQHF,TGTGCCAGCAGTTCACCTTACAGGGTCGCGGATCAGCCCCAGCATTTT
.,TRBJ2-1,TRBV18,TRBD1,CASSPGQGWNEQFF,TGTGCCAGCTCACCAGGACAGGGATGGAATGAGCAGTTCTTC
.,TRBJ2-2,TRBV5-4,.,CASSSGLSNTGELFF,TGTGCCAGCAGTTCGGGACTTTCAAACACCGGGGAGCTGTTTTTT
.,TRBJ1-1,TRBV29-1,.,CSVERTVMNTEAFF,TGCAGCGTTGAAAGGACAGTCATGAACACTGAAGCTTTCTTT
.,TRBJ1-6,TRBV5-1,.,CASSLVSGNSPLHF,TGCGCCAGCAGCTTGGTGTCAGGAAATTCACCCCTCCACTTT
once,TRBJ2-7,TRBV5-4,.,CASRNPENGGYEQYF,TGTGCCAGCAGGAACCCGGAGAATGGTGGCTACGAGCAGTACTTC